Listed here are 4 T cell receptor beta chains from one sample, sequenced in a study of blood T cells in healthy people across ages. Primed by a sample-barcoded 5' primer and a J-beta primer mix, a second PCR proceeded for about 7 to 11 cycles. TCRdb reanalysed the 5' RACE reads using MiXCR and keeps one entry per CDR3 protein. Of fewer than 1,200,000 distinct CDR3 sequences in the sample, about 23% were seen once. In addition, the sample was reused for a study of T cells of mothers and their children.

The specimen was blood. These receptors were collected from a girl aged 2-15 years in good health.

As concerns this clonotype: The junction shows a germline mismatch at one end, possibly a read error. Written as DNA, the CDR3 is TGCGCCAGCAGCCCGGGACTAGCGGGAGGGTACGATAATGATGAGCATTTCTTC. This translates into CASSPGLAGGYDNDEHFF. V and J are TRBV4-1 and TRBJ2-5; 16 nucleotides line up with TRBD2. Germline V gene sequence: CDR1 MGHRA, CDR2 YSYEKL. CDR3 size: 18 residues.

The rearrangement links TRBV5-5 to TRBJ2-7; weak D call: TRBD1 (6 bases). This CDR3 region has 17 residues. Germline V CDR1 and CDR2: SGHKS, YYEKEE (reference sequence). V lost 3 bases to trimming and J lost 1 base, with 20 bases between them. The CDR3 region has the DNA TGTGCCAGCAGCTCCACGTTACCACAGGGAAATTCCTACGAGCAGTACTTC. It translates to CASSSTLPQGNSYEQYF.

This clonotype has more than one count but fewer than ten. This chain connects TRBV29-1 to TRBJ1-1; TRBD1 might be the D (6 bases). The CDR3 has 12 residues. V dropped 5 bases and J dropped 5 bases, with 12 bases sitting between them. Germline CDR1 SQVTM, CDR2 ANQGSEA. DNA of the CDR3: TGCAGCGTTCAGGGAGGGGGAACTGAAGCTTTCTTT. Encoded protein: CSVQGGGTEAFF. Full variable domain (remainder filled in from reference TRBV29-1 and TRBJ1-1): SAVISQKPSRDICQRGTSLTIQCQVDSQVTMMFWYRQQPGQSLTLIATANQGSEATYESGFVIDKFPISRPNLTFSTLTVSNMSPEDSSIYLCSVQGGGTEAFFGQGTRLTVV.

The chain uses TRBV20-1 and TRBJ2-1; TRBD2 matches at 9 bases. In germline, CDR1 is DFQATT, CDR2 SNEGSKA (reference sequence). The CDR3 is made up of 15 amino acids. The ends lost 5 bases at V and 8 bases at J; junction bases unmatched: 13. The CDR3 DNA sequence: TGCAGTGCTCCCTGGCTGGAACTAGCGGGCGATGAGCAGTTCTTC. It encodes CSAPWLELAGDEQFF.